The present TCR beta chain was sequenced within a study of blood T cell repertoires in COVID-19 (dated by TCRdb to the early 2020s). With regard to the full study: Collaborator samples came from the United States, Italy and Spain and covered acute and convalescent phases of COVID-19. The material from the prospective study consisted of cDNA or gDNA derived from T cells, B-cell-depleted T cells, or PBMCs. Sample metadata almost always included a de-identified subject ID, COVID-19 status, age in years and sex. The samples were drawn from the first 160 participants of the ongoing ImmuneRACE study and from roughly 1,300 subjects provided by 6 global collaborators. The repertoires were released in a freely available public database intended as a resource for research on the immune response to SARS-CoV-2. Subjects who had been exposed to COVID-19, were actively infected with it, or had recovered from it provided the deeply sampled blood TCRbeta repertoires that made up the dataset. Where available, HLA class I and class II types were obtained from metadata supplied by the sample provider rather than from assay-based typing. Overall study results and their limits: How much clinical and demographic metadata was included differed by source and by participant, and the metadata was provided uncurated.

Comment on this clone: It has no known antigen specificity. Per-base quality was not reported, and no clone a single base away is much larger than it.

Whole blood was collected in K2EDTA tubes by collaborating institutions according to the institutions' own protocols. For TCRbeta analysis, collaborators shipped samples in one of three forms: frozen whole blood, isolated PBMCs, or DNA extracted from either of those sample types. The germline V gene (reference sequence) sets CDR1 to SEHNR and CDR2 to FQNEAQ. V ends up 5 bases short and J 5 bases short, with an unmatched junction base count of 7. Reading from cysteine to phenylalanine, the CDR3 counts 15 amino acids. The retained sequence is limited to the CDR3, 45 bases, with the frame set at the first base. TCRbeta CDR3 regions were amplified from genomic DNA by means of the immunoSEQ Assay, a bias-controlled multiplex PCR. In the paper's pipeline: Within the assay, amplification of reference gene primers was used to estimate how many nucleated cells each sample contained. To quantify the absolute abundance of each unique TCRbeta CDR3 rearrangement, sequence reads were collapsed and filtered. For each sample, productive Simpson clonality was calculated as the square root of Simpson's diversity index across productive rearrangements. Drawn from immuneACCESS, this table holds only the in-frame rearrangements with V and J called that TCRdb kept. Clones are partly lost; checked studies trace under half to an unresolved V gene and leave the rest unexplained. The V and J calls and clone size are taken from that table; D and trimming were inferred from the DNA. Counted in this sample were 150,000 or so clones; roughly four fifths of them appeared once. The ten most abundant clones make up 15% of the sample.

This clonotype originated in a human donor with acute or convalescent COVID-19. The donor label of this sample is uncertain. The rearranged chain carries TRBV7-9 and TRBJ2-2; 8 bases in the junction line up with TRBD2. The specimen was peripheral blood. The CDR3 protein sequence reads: CASSPREGGTGELFF. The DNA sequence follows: TGTGCCAGCAGCCCCCGGGAGGGGGGAACCGGGGAGCTGTTTTTT.